The rows below give T cell receptor beta chains drawn from one sample of a study of T cells in Graves' hyperthyroidism and ophthalmopathy. TCRdb reprocessed the multiplex PCR reads with MiXCR, giving one entry per CDR3 protein. The table lists approximately 720,000 distinct CDR3 sequences, approximately 18% of them singletons, with 16% in the top ten. The sequencing sample was made of blood. Receptors were obtained from a woman aged 45 to 65 with Graves' hyperthyroidism that later progressed to Graves' ophthalmopathy. Both conserved end residues are part of each CDR3. Fields, in order: D gene, J gene, V gene, clone size, CDR3 DNA, CDR3 protein. A D gene is named only where the DNA matches it firmly. The size entry is marked missing in some rows and otherwise reads once, few, many or a size class.

D: .
J: TRBJ1-6
V: TRBV7-3
size: .
DNA: TGTGCCAGCAGCTCAAGTCTCAATTCACCCCTCCACTTT
CDR3: CASSSSLNSPLHF

D: .
J: TRBJ1-2
V: TRBV3-1
size: few
DNA: TGTGCCAGCAGCCAAGAAGGGATTCAGAACTATGGCTACACCTTC
CDR3: CASSQEGIQNYGYTF

D: .
J: TRBJ2-7
V: TRBV6-2/TRBV6-3
size: many
DNA: TGTGCCAGCAGAAGGACGGCTACCTACGAGCAGTACTTC
CDR3: CASRRTATYEQYF

D: TRBD1
J: TRBJ1-6
V: TRBV15
size: few
DNA: TGTGCCACCACCGAGGGGGCGGGAAATTCACCCCTCCACTTT
CDR3: CATTEGAGNSPLHF

D: TRBD2
J: TRBJ2-1
V: TRBV20-1
size: .
DNA: TGCAGTGCTAGAACACTAGCGGGGAATGAGCAGTTCTTC
CDR3: CSARTLAGNEQFF

D: .
J: TRBJ1-5
V: TRBV5-6
size: .
DNA: TGTGCCAGCAGCCTCAGACCCCAGCATTTT
CDR3: CASSLRPQHF

D: .
J: TRBJ1-1
V: TRBV11-2
size: many
DNA: TGTGCCAGCAGCTTAGTTGTGGGGCGGGAAGCTTTCTTT
CDR3: CASSLVVGREAFF

D: .
J: TRBJ1-4
V: TRBV4-2
size: few
DNA: TGTGCCAGCAGCCAAGACCGAGGGAGGGGAGGTGAAAAACTGTTTTTT
CDR3: CASSQDRGRGGEKLFF

D: .
J: TRBJ2-5
V: TRBV29-1
size: .
DNA: TGCAGCGTTGAAGAGGACAGTATCGGCCAGTACTTC
CDR3: CSVEEDSIGQYF

D: TRBD2
J: TRBJ2-7
V: TRBV12-3/TRBV12-4
size: many
DNA: TGTGCCAGCAGTTTGGTGCGGGGGGTTTTCTACGAGCAGTACTTC
CDR3: CASSLVRGVFYEQYF

D: TRBD1
J: TRBJ1-2
V: TRBV12-3/TRBV12-4
size: many
DNA: TGTGCCAGCACATCGGGACAGGGGGCCCGAGGCTACACCTTC
CDR3: CASTSGQGARGYTF

D: TRBD1
J: TRBJ1-1
V: TRBV14
size: .
DNA: TGTGCCAGCAGCACGCTAACAGGGGTGAGGGTGAACACTGAAGCTTCCTTT
CDR3: CASSTLTGVRVNTEASF

D: TRBD1
J: TRBJ1-3
V: TRBV7-3
size: few
DNA: TGTGCCAGCAGCGTGCCCGGGACAGGGCTTGGAAACACCATATATTTT
CDR3: CASSVPGTGLGNTIYF

D: TRBD1
J: TRBJ1-2
V: TRBV5-4
size: few
DNA: TGTGCCAGCAGCTTGGAGAACAGGGGTAGTGGCTACACCTTC
CDR3: CASSLENRGSGYTF

D: .
J: TRBJ1-5
V: TRBV15
size: few
DNA: TGTGCCACCAGCAGAGACAGGGGATGGGATAGCAATCAGCCCCAGCATTTT
CDR3: CATSRDRGWDSNQPQHF

D: .
J: TRBJ2-5
V: TRBV30
size: once
DNA: TGTGCCTGGGGGGGCGGGGAGACCCAGTACTTC
CDR3: CAWGGGETQYF

D: .
J: TRBJ1-3
V: TRBV7-2
size: .
DNA: TGTGCCAGCAGCTGGCTTTTAGCGGGAAACACCATATATTTT
CDR3: CASSWLLAGNTIYF

D: TRBD1
J: TRBJ1-1
V: TRBV20-1
size: many
DNA: TGCAGTGCTAGAGATGGGGACAGAGTGAACACTGAAGCTTTCTTT
CDR3: CSARDGDRVNTEAFF

D: .
J: TRBJ1-6
V: TRBV19
size: .
DNA: TGTGCCAGTAGACCCGAGGCCACCTATAATTCACCCCTCCACTTT
CDR3: CASRPEATYNSPLHF

D: .
J: TRBJ2-3
V: TRBV11-2
size: many
DNA: TGTGCCAGCAGCTTAAATCCGGGTGGATCAGATACGCAGTATTTT
CDR3: CASSLNPGGSDTQYF

D: .
J: TRBJ1-1
V: TRBV4-1
size: few
DNA: TGCGCCAGCAGCCAAGACCGGCCAGGGCGCCCCTTAGTTGGGTACACTGAAGCTTTCTTT
CDR3: CASSQDRPGRPLVGYTEAFF

D: TRBD1
J: TRBJ2-2
V: TRBV20-1
size: .
DNA: TGCAGTGCTAGTCCCAGGGGGAACGGGGAGCTGTTTTTT
CDR3: CSASPRGNGELFF

D: .
J: TRBJ2-7
V: TRBV20-1
size: many
DNA: TGCAGTGCTAGCGGGACAACCAATGCCTACGAGCAGTACTTC
CDR3: CSASGTTNAYEQYF

D: TRBD2
J: TRBJ2-1
V: TRBV9
size: .
DNA: TGTGCCAGCAGCGTAGCTATCGGAGCGGGGGGGCTTAATGAGCAGTTCTTC
CDR3: CASSVAIGAGGLNEQFF

D: .
J: TRBJ1-1
V: TRBV30
size: few
DNA: TGTGCCTGGAACCGCAGGGTCGACACTGAAGCTTTCTTT
CDR3: CAWNRRVDTEAFF

D: .
J: TRBJ1-2
V: TRBV20-1
size: many
DNA: TGCAGTGCTAGAAATGGTTATGGCTACACCTTC
CDR3: CSARNGYGYTF

D: .
J: TRBJ2-3
V: TRBV5-1
size: .
DNA: TGCGCCAGCAGCTTGGCCTTTCAGGAGGGCACAGATACGCAGTATTTT
CDR3: CASSLAFQEGTDTQYF

D: .
J: TRBJ1-1
V: TRBV9
size: few
DNA: TGTGCCGGCAGCCCGACGACGGAATACACTGAAGCTTTCTTT
CDR3: CAGSPTTEYTEAFF

D: .
J: TRBJ2-1
V: TRBV4-1
size: few
DNA: TGCGCCAGCAGCCAAGTATCCCCGCCGGATGAGCAGTTCTTC
CDR3: CASSQVSPPDEQFF

D: .
J: TRBJ1-4
V: TRBV20-1
size: .
DNA: TGCAGTGCTCTGGAGGTCCGAAAACTGTTTTTT
CDR3: CSALEVRKLFF

D: .
J: TRBJ1-2
V: TRBV12-3/TRBV12-4
size: few
DNA: TGTGCCAGCAGTTTAGTCGCGGACGGCTATGGCTACACCTTC
CDR3: CASSLVADGYGYTF

D: TRBD1
J: TRBJ2-3
V: TRBV6-1
size: many
DNA: TGTGCCAGCAGCCTACAGGGGCTTGGCACAGATACGCAGTATTTT
CDR3: CASSLQGLGTDTQYF

D: .
J: TRBJ1-1
V: TRBV7-8
size: few
DNA: TGTGCCAGCAGCTTAGATGGGGGTTCTTATAAAGCTTTCTTT
CDR3: CASSLDGGSYKAFF

D: TRBD2
J: TRBJ2-7
V: TRBV25-1
size: many
DNA: TGTGCCAGCAGTGAACCCGGGACTAGCTACACCTACGAGCAGTACTTC
CDR3: CASSEPGTSYTYEQYF

D: .
J: TRBJ1-5
V: TRBV9
size: few
DNA: TGTGCCAGCAGCACGACAGGTGGGCAGCCCCAGCATTTT
CDR3: CASSTTGGQPQHF

D: .
J: TRBJ1-1
V: TRBV20-1
size: many
DNA: TGCAGTGCTACCCAGGGGCCATCGGACACTGAAGCTTTCTTT
CDR3: CSATQGPSDTEAFF

D: .
J: TRBJ1-1
V: TRBV5-6
size: many
DNA: TGTGCCAGCAGCGCGATCGGGAACACTGAAGCTTTCTTT
CDR3: CASSAIGNTEAFF

D: .
J: TRBJ1-2
V: TRBV4-1
size: .
DNA: TGCGCCAGCAGCCAAGATCCCACTTTAGACTATGGCTACACCTTC
CDR3: CASSQDPTLDYGYTF

D: .
J: TRBJ2-1
V: TRBV27
size: many
DNA: TGTGCCAGCAGTTTAGCCCAGGGACGGTCGTACAATGAGCAGTTCTTC
CDR3: CASSLAQGRSYNEQFF

D: .
J: TRBJ1-1
V: TRBV10-3
size: .
DNA: TGTGCCATCAGTGAGTCCCAGACAAAAACTGAAGCTTTCTTT
CDR3: CAISESQTKTEAFF

D: .
J: TRBJ2-1
V: TRBV9
size: .
DNA: TGTGCCAGCAGCGTAGCGACGGTCTCCTACAATGAGCAGTTCTTC
CDR3: CASSVATVSYNEQFF

D: .
J: TRBJ1-5
V: TRBV20-1
size: few
DNA: TGCAGTGCTAGAGTTCCTACTTATAGCAATCAGCCCCAGCATTTT
CDR3: CSARVPTYSNQPQHF

D: TRBD2
J: TRBJ2-1
V: TRBV6-1
size: few
DNA: TGTGCCAGCAGTGAAGCGCAAGTAGCGGGGGGCTACAATGAGCAGTTCTTC
CDR3: CASSEAQVAGGYNEQFF

D: .
J: TRBJ2-3
V: TRBV6-5
size: few
DNA: TGTGCCAGCAGTTACCCCCAGAGAATCGGACAGCGATACACAGATACGCAGTATTTT
CDR3: CASSYPQRIGQRYTDTQYF

D: TRBD1
J: TRBJ1-2
V: TRBV18
size: many
DNA: TGTGCCAGCCGCGACAGGGGCCATGCTAACTATGGCTACACCTTC
CDR3: CASRDRGHANYGYTF

D: TRBD1
J: TRBJ1-2
V: TRBV2
size: few
DNA: TGTGCCAGCAGTGACGAGGGGGCGATCTATGGCTACACCTTC
CDR3: CASSDEGAIYGYTF

D: .
J: TRBJ1-6
V: TRBV3-1
size: .
DNA: TGTGCCAGCAGCCTGCAGGGGTTTTCACCCCTCCACTTT
CDR3: CASSLQGFSPLHF

D: .
J: TRBJ2-3
V: TRBV12-3/TRBV12-4
size: many
DNA: TGTGCCAGCAGTCTGGGGGCAGTGGTGGATACGCAGTATTTT
CDR3: CASSLGAVVDTQYF

D: .
J: TRBJ2-2
V: TRBV6-1
size: .
DNA: TGTGCCAGCAGTGATGGGGAGACCGGGGAGCTGTTTTTT
CDR3: CASSDGETGELFF

D: .
J: TRBJ1-2
V: TRBV28
size: few
DNA: TGTGCCAGCAGTTTTTGGTACTATGGCTACACCTTC
CDR3: CASSFWYYGYTF

D: .
J: TRBJ2-3
V: TRBV7-6
size: .
DNA: TGTGCCGGCACAGGGTGTTGCGTCGGGAGCACAGATACGCAGTATTTT
CDR3: CAGTGCCVGSTDTQYF

D: .
J: TRBJ1-3
V: TRBV11-2
size: .
DNA: TGTGCCAGCAGTCGGACAGATCTTGGAAACACCATATATTTT
CDR3: CASSRTDLGNTIYF

D: .
J: TRBJ2-1
V: TRBV5-1
size: few
DNA: TGCGCCAGCAGCTGGGGAGGTGAGCAGTTCTTC
CDR3: CASSWGGEQFF

D: TRBD2
J: TRBJ2-5
V: TRBV12-3/TRBV12-4
size: many
DNA: TGTGCCAGCAGCTCGACTAGCGGGGGGCCGGAGACCCAGTACTTC
CDR3: CASSSTSGGPETQYF

D: TRBD2
J: TRBJ2-5
V: TRBV5-1
size: few
DNA: TGCGCCAGCAGCTTTCGACTAGCGGGGAGGTACCAAGAGACCCAGTACTTC
CDR3: CASSFRLAGRYQETQYF

D: .
J: TRBJ1-1
V: TRBV6-1
size: many
DNA: TGTGCCAGCAGTTACGCGGGGGCGAACACTGAAGCTTTCTTT
CDR3: CASSYAGANTEAFF

D: .
J: TRBJ1-6
V: TRBV30
size: .
DNA: TGTGCCTGGACGGCCGGCGGCAATTCACCCCTCCACTTT
CDR3: CAWTAGGNSPLHF

D: .
J: TRBJ2-7
V: TRBV11-2
size: many
DNA: TGTGCCAGCAGCTTAGAGGGTCTCGTATCCTACGAGCAGTACTTC
CDR3: CASSLEGLVSYEQYF

D: .
J: TRBJ2-2
V: TRBV19
size: few
DNA: TGTGCCAGTAGTATTACCAGCCCGAACACCGGGGAGCTGTTTTTT
CDR3: CASSITSPNTGELFF

D: TRBD1
J: TRBJ1-1
V: TRBV3-1
size: many
DNA: TGTGCCAGCAGCCAAAGAAAGGACAGGGGCCGTCCGATGAACACTGAAGCTTTCTTT
CDR3: CASSQRKDRGRPMNTEAFF